The 27 T cell receptor beta chains in this list originate from one sample, sequenced in a study of cytotoxic CD8 clonotypes in ibrutinib-treated CLL. This table comes from immunoSEQ multiplex PCR, and its TCRdb copy is limited to in-frame clones, with some not included. Here the sample spans approximately 300,000 clones, more than 65% being singletons. The starting material was PBMCs, obtained before ibrutinib treatment. The receptors derive from a human donor with chronic lymphocytic leukemia.

The chain links TRBV25-1 to TRBJ2-7, with a weak D call TRBD2 (6 bases). V was cut by 0 bases and J by 4 bases, with 7 bases left in between. CDR1 is MGHDK, CDR2 SYGVNS, per germline. The CDR3 is made up of 13 amino acids. CDR3 in DNA: TGTGCCAGCAGTGAATATGGGGGGTACGAGCAGTACTTC. This translates into CASSEYGGYEQYF.

The V gene is TRBV14, the J gene TRBJ1-2; D is undetermined. Germline V CDR1 and CDR2: SGHDN, FVKESK. V was trimmed by 5 bases and J by 7 bases, leaving 14 bases between them. The CDR3 runs to 13 residues. CDR3 protein: CASSATESGGYTF. The CDR3 DNA follows: TGTGCCAGCAGCGCAACGGAGTCGGGTGGCTACACCTTC.

The chain recombines TRBV5-8 with TRBJ1-2, with D possibly matching TRBD1 (5 bases). Trimming pared 4 bases from V and 4 bases from J, leaving 11 bases between. Germline V gives CDR1 SGHTS, CDR2 YDEGEE. This CDR3 region has 13 residues. CDR3 loop: CASSVRARYGYTF. CDR3 nucleotides: TGTGCCAGCAGCGTCAGGGCCCGCTATGGCTACACCTTC.

The CDR3 coding sequence is TGTGCCAGCCGATCTATAGCGGATATTAACAATGAGCAGTTCTTC. Protein product: CASRSIADINNEQFF. The chain employs TRBV5-4 and TRBJ2-1; tentatively, D is TRBD2 (6 bases). The germline V gene has CDR1 SGHNT and CDR2 YYREEE (reference sequence). CDR3 size: 15 residues. V was cut by 7 bases and J by 5 bases, with 19 bases left in between.

The chain carries TRBV2 and TRBJ2-2; 7 bases align to TRBD1. CDR3 length equals 17 residues. Germline trimming cut 5 bases from V and 4 bases from J; bases unmatched to any gene: 13. Germline values: CDR1 SNHLY, CDR2 FYNNEI. The CDR3 reads CASSTQVETGPTGELFF. CDR3 DNA: TGTGCCAGCAGTACGCAGGTCGAGACAGGGCCCACCGGGGAGCTGTTTTTT.

The chain has TRBV11-3 and TRBJ2-3; TRBD1 matches at 8 bases. Germline trimming cut 1 base from V and 1 base from J; bases unmatched to any gene: 1. CDR3 length: 15 amino acids. Germline V gene sequence: CDR1 SGHNT, CDR2 YENEEA. As DNA, the CDR3 is TGTGCCAGCAGCTTAGGGACAGGGCGCACAGATACGCAGTATTTT. It yields the protein CASSLGTGRTDTQYF.

The chain recombines TRBV7-8 with TRBJ2-7; D unresolved. Germline CDR1 reads SGHVS; CDR2 reads FQNEAQ. The CDR3 is 16 residues long. V lost 5 bases to trimming and J lost 2 bases, with 19 bases between them. CDR3 DNA: TGTGCCAGCAGCCCCATCGCTGGGGTTGGGGCCTACGAGCAGTACTTC. Translation: CASSPIAGVGAYEQYF.

This CDR3 is CASSLAGQGGAFF. CDR3 coding DNA: TGTGCCAGCAGCTTGGCGGGACAGGGGGGCGCTTTCTTT. The rearrangement links TRBV5-6 to TRBJ1-1, with 11 positions matching TRBD1. Germline V gene sequence: CDR1 SGHDT, CDR2 YYEEEE. The CDR3 runs 13 residues. V was clipped by 0 bases and J by 11 bases; unmatched bases: 3.

The rearrangement links TRBV21-1 to TRBJ2-1; TRBD2 is the table's D call and was not checked against the DNA. TRBV21-1 is recorded as a pseudogene. The CDR3 is 16 residues long. CDR3 coding DNA: TGTGCCAGCAGCGGCCGCTTAGCGGGACCAAACAATGAGCAGTTCTTC. Amino acids: CASSGRLAGPNNEQFF.

The chain uses TRBV5-1 and TRBJ2-1; D is perhaps TRBD2 (5 bases). Looked up from germline, CDR1 is SGHRS and CDR2 is YFSETQ. The CDR3 runs to 16 residues. Trimming pared 3 bases from V and 3 bases from J, leaving 16 bases between. In nucleotides, the CDR3 is TGCGCCAGCAGCTCGGGGTCGGGAAACAACTACAATGAGCAGTTCTTC. Translated: CASSSGSGNNYNEQFF.

V usage is TRBV4-3 and J usage is TRBJ2-1; TRBD2 might be the D (6 bases). The CDR3 sequence is 16 residues long. With 1 base removed from V and 1 base from J, the gap between germline ends came to 11 bases. In germline, CDR1 is LGHNA, CDR2 YSLEER. The CDR3 coding sequence is TGCGCCAGCAGCCAAGGATGGCGGGGTTCCTACAATGAGCAGTTCTTC. As protein: CASSQGWRGSYNEQFF.

This chain links TRBV10-3 with TRBJ2-1; D possibly corresponds to TRBD2 (5 bases). Per the germline V gene, CDR1 is ENHRY and CDR2 is SYGVKD. The length of the CDR3 is 17 residues. The V end lost 0 bases, the J end lost 7 bases, and 19 bases lay between the germline ends. This chain's CDR3 is CAISESTLVPSTNEQFF. CDR3 in DNA: TGTGCCATCAGTGAGTCCACACTAGTCCCCTCGACAAATGAGCAGTTCTTC.

This clone was seen once. The genes are TRBV5-1 and TRBJ2-7; TRBD1 is a possible D gene (6 bases). The germline gives CDR1 SGHRS, CDR2 YFSETQ. V lost 0 bases and J lost 6, with 10 bases in between. CDR3 length equals 13 residues. The CDR3 sequence is CASSLEMGAEQYF. The CDR3 DNA follows: TGCGCCAGCAGCTTGGAGATGGGGGCCGAGCAGTACTTC.

V is TRBV4-3 and J is TRBJ2-5, with D uncertain. The V gene's germline CDR1 is LGHNA and CDR2 YSLEER. The CDR3 is 13 residues long. The V gene lost 0 bases and the J gene lost 0 bases, with 2 bases spanning the gap. The CDR3 region is CASSQDYQETQYF. The CDR3, as DNA: TGCGCCAGCAGCCAAGATTACCAAGAGACCCAGTACTTC.

This clone was observed a handful of times. This chain links TRBV2 with TRBJ1-2, with D hard to call. Germline V CDR1 and CDR2: SNHLY, FYNNEI. The length of the CDR3 is 10 residues. Trimming removed 6 bases at V and 3 bases at J, with 2 bases between. The chain's CDR3 is CASSDYGYTF. As DNA, the CDR3 is TGTGCCAGCAGCGACTATGGCTACACCTTC.

The V call is TRBV7-3, the J call TRBJ2-3, with 7 nucleotides matching TRBD2. CDR3 length equals 20 residues. The J segment lost 4 bases and the V segment lost 0 bases, leaving 19 bases of the junction unmatched. Germline V gives CDR1 SGHTA, CDR2 FQGTGA. The CDR3 is CASSLTYGGSSIGRADTQYF. CDR3 DNA: TGTGCCAGCAGCTTAACGTACGGCGGGAGTTCCATCGGCCGGGCAGATACGCAGTATTTT.

The V call is TRBV7-2, the J call TRBJ2-2, with TRBD2 matching 8 bases. Germline assignment: CDR1 SGHTA and CDR2 FQGNSA. V lost 2 bases to trimming and J lost 4 bases; unmatched junction nucleotides: 6. The CDR3 consists of 16 residues. The CDR3, as DNA: TGTGCCAGCAGCTTAAGTCTAGCGGGCCTCACCGGGGAGCTGTTTTTT. Amino acids: CASSLSLAGLTGELFF.

The chain has TRBV18 and TRBJ2-2, with TRBD2 identical over 8 bases. The CDR3 extends over 16 amino acids. Looked up from germline, CDR1 is KGHSH and CDR2 is LQKENI. The V segment lost 1 base and the J segment 7 bases; nucleotides outside the gene matches: 8. Here the CDR3 DNA reads TGTGCCAGCTCACCACGTCAAGCGGGAGAGATCGGGGAGCTGTTTTTT. Residues: CASSPRQAGEIGELFF.

This clone is a singleton in its sample. The V and J genes are TRBV7-9 and TRBJ2-1; D is perhaps TRBD2 (6 bases). Germline CDR1 SEHNR, CDR2 FQNEAQ (reference sequence). The germline V and J ends were trimmed by 1 base and 12 bases, with 13 bases remaining between them. The CDR3 loop spans 13 amino acids. The CDR3 loop reads CASSLEDGGWQFF. The DNA for the CDR3 is TGTGCCAGCAGCTTAGAAGACGGGGGTTGGCAGTTCTTC.

The chain recombines TRBV14 with TRBJ2-1, with 7 bases matching TRBD2. The ends lost 1 base at V and 4 bases at J; junction bases unmatched: 7. This CDR3 has 16 amino acids. From germline, CDR1 is SGHDN and CDR2 FVKESK. CDR3 region: CASSQALTSFYNEQFF. The DNA of the CDR3 is TGTGCCAGCAGCCAAGCCCTGACTAGCTTTTACAATGAGCAGTTCTTC. The full variable domain, completed using reference TRBV14 and TRBJ2-1, is EAGVTQFPSHSVIEKGQTVTLRCDPISGHDNLYWYRRVMGKEIKFLLHFVKESKQDESGMPNNRFLAERTGGTYSTLKVQPAELEDSGVYFCASSQALTSFYNEQFFGPGTRLTVL.

V usage is TRBV21-1 and J usage is TRBJ1-5. TRBV21-1 is deemed a pseudogene. This CDR3 is built from 10 residues. The CDR3, as DNA: TGTGCCAGCAGCAAAGCACCGGCTTACTTT. Translated: CASSKAPAYF.

The rearrangement links TRBV30 to TRBJ2-7; TRBD2 matches 11 bases. Germline V gene sequence: CDR1 GTSNPN, CDR2 SVGIG (reference sequence). V was pared by 1 base and J by 6 bases, with 8 bases of the junction left unmatched. This CDR3 is built from 15 residues. The CDR3 reads CAWSASLAGAREQYF. CDR3 nucleotide sequence: TGTGCCTGGAGTGCCTCACTAGCGGGAGCACGCGAGCAGTACTTC. The full variable domain, in which reference TRBV30 and TRBJ2-7 provide the parts outside the CDR3, is SQTIHQWPATLVQPVGSPLSLECTVEGTSNPNLYWYRQAAGRGLQLLFYSVGIGQISSEVPQNLSASRPQDRQFILSSKKLLLSDSGFYLCAWSASLAGAREQYFGPGTRLTVT.

The V gene is TRBV6-5, the J gene TRBJ2-7, with no clear D. The CDR3 has 14 residues. Germline V gene lookup returns CDR1 MNHEY and CDR2 SVGAGI. V lost 2 bases, J lost 4 bases, and 12 bases lay in between. The CDR3 sequence: CASSYGTVGYEQYF. The DNA for the CDR3 is TGTGCCAGCAGTTACGGAACAGTTGGTTACGAGCAGTACTTC.

In its sample, this clone was seen many times. V gene TRBV2 combines with J gene TRBJ1-2; D uncertain. Germline V gives CDR1 SNHLY, CDR2 FYNNEI. Deletions cut 5 bases from V and 2 bases from J, with 9 bases between. The CDR3 extends over 13 amino acids. The CDR3 region is CASSRERNYGYTF. The CDR3 region has the DNA TGTGCCAGCAGTCGGGAGAGAAACTATGGCTACACCTTC.

There are a few counts of this clone. The chain joins TRBV11-2 to TRBJ2-7; D remains ambiguous. The CDR3 is 16 amino acids. Trimming pared 2 bases from V and 3 bases from J, leaving 17 bases between. CDR1 is SGHAT, CDR2 FQNNGV, per germline. In DNA form, the CDR3 reads TGTGCCAGCAGCTTAAGCGAGGTTTCCTGGGACTACGAGCAGTACTTC. Translation: CASSLSEVSWDYEQYF.

V and J are TRBV6-1 and TRBJ2-3; D is undetermined. The CDR3 is 16 amino acids. CDR1 and CDR2 (germline): MNHNS, SASEGT. V was cut by 2 bases and J by 2 bases, with 14 bases left in between. The CDR3 nucleotides are TGTGCCAGCAGTGAATGGACGAGCCATGACACAGATACGCAGTATTTT. The encoded protein is CASSEWTSHDTDTQYF.

The rearrangement links TRBV27 to TRBJ2-1; 12 nucleotides align to TRBD2. The CDR3 consists of 17 residues. Trimming took 7 bases from V and 3 from J; bases not matched to a gene: 10. Germline V gives CDR1 MNHEY, CDR2 SMNVEV (reference sequence). The CDR3 nucleotides are TGTGCCAGCACCCTGACTAGCGGGAGACCTCTCTACAATGAGCAGTTCTTC. Residues: CASTLTSGRPLYNEQFF.